The 26 T cell receptor beta chains below were found in one sample sequenced in a study of a mutant IDH1 vaccine in newly diagnosed glioma. The time point denotes: week 11, during vaccination. One vaccine dose held 300 ug of mutant IDH1 20-mer peptide and came with topical imiquimod. Their specific antigens are unknown. Profiled with immunoSEQ multiplex PCR; TCRdb holds only in-frame clones, not every one. The profile covers fewer than 70,000 clones, with over 75% appearing a single time and more than 1.5% taken by the ten largest. Sequenced material: PBMCs, taken from a glioma patient whose treatment included an IDH1 peptide vaccine. These receptors were collected from a man in his forties or fifties with glioma.

The genes are TRBV5-1 and TRBJ1-4; TRBD1 aligns across 10 bases. The CDR3 runs to 14 residues. V was pared by 2 bases and J by 8 bases, with 3 bases of the junction left unmatched. Germline V CDR1 and CDR2: SGHRS, YFSETQ. CDR3: CASSLGQGEEKLFF. In nucleotides, the CDR3 is TGCGCCAGCAGCTTAGGACAGGGGGAAGAAAAACTGTTTTTT. Full variable domain (missing parts from reference TRBV5-1 and TRBJ1-4): KAGVTQTPRYLIKTRGQQVTLSCSPISGHRSVSWYQQTPGQGLQFLFEYFSETQRNKGNFPGRFSGRQFSNSRSEMNVSTLELGDSALYLCASSLGQGEEKLFFGSGTQLSVL.

This clone has just a few counts. The chain couples TRBV7-3 to TRBJ1-5, with 9 bases fitting TRBD1. Trimming took 1 base from V and 0 from J; bases not matched to a gene: 7. Looked up from germline, CDR1 is SGHTA and CDR2 is FQGTGA. The CDR3 sequence is 18 residues long. The CDR3 nucleotides are TGTGCCAGCAGCTTAAGGGACAGGGAACCTTGTAGCAATCAGCCCCAGCATTTT. Its protein is CASSLRDREPCSNQPQHF.

The chain couples TRBV6-6 to TRBJ2-6; D not resolved. The germline CDR1 and CDR2 sequences are MNHNY and SVGAGI (reference sequence). This CDR3 comprises 16 residues. V was cut by 7 bases and J by 1 base, with 14 bases left in between. The CDR3 sequence: CASTQTRLSGANVLTF. The CDR3 DNA reads as TGTGCCAGCACCCAAACACGGCTTTCTGGGGCCAACGTCCTGACTTTC.

The J gene is TRBJ2-3, the V gene TRBV28, with 10 bases fitting TRBD1. The length of the CDR3 is 15 residues. Germline CDR1 and CDR2: MDHEN and SYDVKM. After removal of 4 bases from V and 2 bases from J, the junction contained 3 bases not matched to a gene. The CDR3 is CASSWGQGFTDTQYF. The DNA of the CDR3 is TGTGCCAGCAGTTGGGGACAGGGGTTCACAGATACGCAGTATTTT.

The chain employs TRBV5-6 and TRBJ1-1, with D possibly matching TRBD1 (5 bases). CDR3 length equals 15 residues. The germline V gene has CDR1 SGHDT and CDR2 YYEEEE. Trimming removed 4 bases at V and 1 base at J, with 14 bases between. The CDR3 loop reads CASSMGGLWNTEAFF. The CDR3, as DNA: TGTGCCAGCAGCATGGGGGGACTCTGGAACACTGAAGCTTTCTTT. Filled out from reference TRBV5-6 and TRBJ1-1, the complete variable domain reads DAGVTQSPTHLIKTRGQQVTLRCSPKSGHDTVSWYQQALGQGPQFIFQYYEEEERQRGNFPDRFSGHQFPNYSSELNVNALLLGDSALYLCASSMGGLWNTEAFFGQGTRLTVV.

The chain is built from TRBV7-2 and TRBJ1-3; no firm D call. V was shortened by 8 bases and J by 4 bases, with 18 bases between the two germline ends. The V gene's germline CDR1 is SGHTA and CDR2 FQGNSA. The length of the CDR3 is 15 residues. The CDR3 is CASGRAGQAGNTIYF. DNA for the CDR3: TGTGCCAGCGGGAGGGCAGGCCAGGCAGGAAACACCATATATTTT.

The chain has TRBV19 and TRBJ1-5; TRBD1 aligns across 8 bases. The CDR3 length is 15 residues. CDR1 is LNHDA and CDR2 is SQIVND in the germline V gene (reference sequence). The J segment lost 3 bases and the V segment lost 5 bases, leaving 6 bases of the junction unmatched. CDR3 nucleotides: TGTGCCAGTAGTGAGGGACAGGCGAACAATCAGCCCCAGCATTTT. Its protein is CASSEGQANNQPQHF.

The V call is TRBV28, the J call TRBJ1-2; D is perhaps TRBD1 (5 bases). Trimming took 2 bases from V and 3 from J, leaving 7 bases between them. The germline CDR1 and CDR2 sequences are MDHEN and SYDVKM. This CDR3 is 13 amino acids long. In DNA form, the CDR3 reads TGTGCCAGCAGTTTAGGGGGTCACTATGGCTACACCTTC. The encoded protein is CASSLGGHYGYTF.

This chain joins TRBV11-2 and TRBJ2-5; 7 bases agree with TRBD1. The length of the CDR3 is 15 residues. The germline V gene encodes CDR1 SGHAT and CDR2 FQNNGV. Losses at the gene ends were 2 bases for V and 1 base for J; bases not matched to a gene: 4. Here the CDR3 reads CASSLRGQIQETQYF. The CDR3 coding sequence is TGTGCCAGCAGCTTACGGGGACAGATCCAAGAGACCCAGTACTTC.

This clone was recorded a few times. At one of its ends the junction is not consistent with the germline gene, which may arise from a read error. J is TRBJ2-2 and V is TRBV7-7, with TRBD2 matching over 14 bases. This CDR3 is built from 19 residues. Germline V lookup: CDR1 SSHAT, CDR2 FNYEAQ (reference sequence). For the CDR3, the DNA is TGTGCTAGCAGCAGAACCCCCGGGACTAGCGGGGGTAACACCGGGGAGCTGTTTTTT. Residues: CASSRTPGTSGGNTGELFF.

On this clone: Compared with germline, one end of the junction differs, possibly owing to a read error. This chain links TRBV11-1 with TRBJ2-7, with 10 bases identical to TRBD1. This CDR3 spans 15 amino acids. Germline V CDR1 and CDR2: SGHAT, FQDESV (reference sequence). CDR3 coding DNA: TGTGCCAGCAGCCCCACCGGGACAGGGGCCTACGCGCAGTACTTC. It specifies CASSPTGTGAYAQYF.

The chain links TRBV4-2 to TRBJ1-3, with D hard to call. This CDR3 is built from 15 residues. The ends were cut back, 3 bases at V and 1 base at J, with 10 bases in the middle. CDR1 LGHNA and CDR2 YNFKEQ come from the germline V gene. In nucleotides, the CDR3 is TGTGCCAGCAGCCAGGGTCGTCAGTCTGGAAACACCATATATTTT. This encodes CASSQGRQSGNTIYF.

This chain joins TRBV6-5 and TRBJ2-5, with TRBD1 matching 9 bases. V lost 6 bases and J lost 11; bases outside the gene matches: 10. The germline V gene encodes CDR1 MNHEY and CDR2 SVGAGI. This CDR3 is built from 13 residues. CDR3 loop: CASRLMGQGSQYF. The CDR3 coding sequence is TGTGCCAGCAGACTCATGGGACAGGGTTCGCAGTACTTC.

This sequence joins TRBV4-1 and TRBJ1-5; no clear D gene. V lost 6 bases and J 0 bases, leaving 12 bases between the germline ends. Per germline, CDR1 MGHRA and CDR2 YSYEKL. This CDR3 region has 15 residues. The CDR3 spells CASSPGWYSNQPQHF. The CDR3 coding sequence is TGCGCCAGCAGTCCCGGGTGGTATAGCAATCAGCCCCAGCATTTT.

The J gene is TRBJ2-3, the V gene TRBV28; 12 nucleotides align to TRBD1. The germline gives CDR1 MDHEN, CDR2 SYDVKM. V shed 1 base and J 3 bases; nucleotides not matched to a gene: 8. The CDR3 sequence is 18 residues long. The CDR3 nucleotides are TGTGCCAGCAGTTTATCAAGGGACAGGGGGCCAAGGACAGATACGCAGTATTTT. It is translated as CASSLSRDRGPRTDTQYF.

This clone was recorded once. The chain has TRBV5-1 and TRBJ2-1; 14 bases align to TRBD2. V shed 3 bases, J shed 5 bases, and the junction held 4 bases outside the gene matches. The CDR3 extends over 16 amino acids. Germline assignment: CDR1 SGHRS and CDR2 YFSETQ. The CDR3, as DNA: TGCGCCAGCAGCTCGACTAGCGGGGGGGCCCACAATGAGCAGTTCTTC. Residues: CASSSTSGGAHNEQFF.

The V call is TRBV7-2, the J call TRBJ1-1, with D possibly TRBD1 on 5 matching bases. V gave up 2 bases and J gave up 10 bases, with 11 bases separating them. Germline lookup yields CDR1 SGHTA and CDR2 FQGNSA. This CDR3 is 12 amino acids long. CDR3 in DNA: TGTGCCAGCAGCTTACCCAGGGCCGGAGCTTTCTTT. Translated, it gives CASSLPRAGAFF.

This sequence joins TRBV25-1 and TRBJ2-3; TRBD2 aligns across 7 bases. This CDR3 is built from 15 residues. Trimming removed 0 bases from V and 5 bases from J; junction bases left unmatched: 5. Germline CDR1 is MGHDK and CDR2 is SYGVNS. The CDR3 DNA reads TGTGCCAGCAGTGAATATATGAGGGAGGGAGATACGCAGTATTTT. It yields the protein CASSEYMREGDTQYF.

J is TRBJ1-5 and V is TRBV11-2; D is perhaps TRBD1 (5 bases). Germline V gene sequence: CDR1 SGHAT, CDR2 FQNNGV. The CDR3 runs 14 residues. V was pared by 5 bases and J by 0 bases, with 8 bases between. The CDR3 protein is CASSRDYSNQPQHF. DNA of the CDR3: TGTGCCAGCAGCCGGGACTATAGCAATCAGCCCCAGCATTTT.

The chain uses TRBV28 and TRBJ2-6, with a possible D match to TRBD1 (6 bases). The CDR3 is 15 amino acids. In germline, CDR1 is MDHEN, CDR2 SYDVKM. Trimming took 7 bases from V and 3 from J, leaving 13 bases between them. CDR3 amino acids: CASTVQGFGANVLTF. The CDR3 coding sequence is TGTGCCAGCACCGTTCAGGGGTTTGGGGCCAACGTCCTGACTTTC.

The rearrangement links TRBV19 to TRBJ1-1; 9 bases map to TRBD1. V was clipped by 6 bases and J by 5 bases; unmatched bases: 4. Germline CDR1 reads LNHDA; CDR2 reads SQIVND (reference sequence). This CDR3 spans 13 amino acids. DNA of the CDR3: TGTGCCAGTAGCAGGACAGGGGAAACTGAAGCTTTCTTT. It translates to CASSRTGETEAFF.

The rearrangement joins TRBV5-1 to TRBJ1-1, with D tentatively TRBD1 (6 bases). The CDR3 spans 14 residues. Germline CDR1 SGHRS, CDR2 YFSETQ. Trimming removed 2 bases from V and 4 bases from J, with 12 bases in between. As DNA, the CDR3 is TGCGCCAGCAGCTTCAGGACAGCGTCCACTGAAGCTTTCTTT. Residues: CASSFRTASTEAFF.

V usage is TRBV9 and J usage is TRBJ2-3; D gene unclear. The length of the CDR3 is 14 residues. Trimming cost V 3 bases and J 6 bases, with 14 bases left between them. The germline V gene encodes CDR1 SGDLS and CDR2 YYNGEE. The CDR3 is CASSEGLERDTQYF. In nucleotides, the CDR3 is TGTGCCAGCAGCGAGGGCCTAGAACGGGATACGCAGTATTTT.

The chain links TRBV19 to TRBJ2-1, with D possibly being TRBD2 (6 bases). The V gene's germline CDR1 is LNHDA and CDR2 SQIVND (reference sequence). The CDR3 has 13 amino acids. Trimming took off 7 bases at V and 5 bases at J, with 12 bases between the two ends. CDR3 nucleotides: TGTGCCAGTAATTGGGGGGTCCACAATGAGCAGTTCTTC. Protein sequence: CASNWGVHNEQFF.

The chain employs TRBV28 and TRBJ1-5, with 8 nucleotides matching TRBD1. Germline assignment: CDR1 MDHEN and CDR2 SYDVKM. CDR3 length: 15 amino acids. J lost 6 bases, V lost 1 base, and 5 bases had no gene match. The CDR3 loop is CASSLSQGAGQPQHF. Here the CDR3 DNA reads TGTGCCAGCAGTTTATCCCAGGGGGCAGGTCAGCCCCAGCATTTT.

The chain couples TRBV29-1 to TRBJ2-3; the D gene is possibly TRBD1 (6 bases). Germline V gene sequence: CDR1 SQVTM, CDR2 ANQGSEA. V was trimmed by 6 bases and J by 1 base, leaving 14 bases between them. The CDR3 loop spans 14 amino acids. The CDR3 coding sequence is TGCAGCGTCACCTCAGGGGCTGGCACAGATACGCAGTATTTT. It yields the protein CSVTSGAGTDTQYF.